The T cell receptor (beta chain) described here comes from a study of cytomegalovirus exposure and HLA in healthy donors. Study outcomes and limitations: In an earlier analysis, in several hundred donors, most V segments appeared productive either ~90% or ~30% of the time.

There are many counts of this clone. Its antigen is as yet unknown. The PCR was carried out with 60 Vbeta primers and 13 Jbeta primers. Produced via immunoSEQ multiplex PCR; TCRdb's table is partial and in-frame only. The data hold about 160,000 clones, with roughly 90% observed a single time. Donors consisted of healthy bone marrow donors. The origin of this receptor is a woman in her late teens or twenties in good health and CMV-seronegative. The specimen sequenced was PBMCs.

CDR3 nucleotide sequence: TGCAGCGTTGCGTCTCTAGCGGGAGTCAACAATGAGCAGTTCTTC. Its protein is CSVASLAGVNNEQFF. The chain joins TRBV29-1 to TRBJ2-1, with 10 bases that match TRBD2. With 4 bases clipped from V and 5 bases from J, the junction kept 8 bases outside the gene matches. The CDR3 is made up of 15 amino acids. The V gene's germline CDR1 is SQVTM and CDR2 ANQGSEA.